The 27 T cell receptor beta chains reported below all come from one sample, sequenced in a study of T cell changes during pregnancy in multiple sclerosis (dated by TCRdb to between 2019 and 2020). The library was built by means of the immunoSEQ multiplex PCR assay. The table comes from immuneACCESS by way of TCRdb, which keeps in-frame sequences with V and J called. Part of the clones is missing from these tables; in studies checked, under half for an unresolved V gene and the rest for unknown reasons. This sample gives tens of thousands of clones in total; around 94% of them show up just once. Of the sample, approximately 0.67% falls within the top ten clones. The material sequenced was CD4+ T cells from peripheral blood mononuclear cells, taken in the third trimester of pregnancy. The receptors were gathered from a female donor with multiple sclerosis, enrolled in a pregnancy study.

The chain combines TRBV28 with TRBJ1-2; D unresolved. There are 13 residues in the CDR3. In germline, CDR1 is MDHEN, CDR2 SYDVKM. Trimming left V 3 bases short and J 3 bases short, with 8 bases between. The CDR3 nucleotides read TGTGCCAGCAGTTTGTGGGGAGACTATGGCTACACCTTC. This codes for CASSLWGDYGYTF.

CDR3 sequence reads: CASSLGQNNEKLFF. The CDR3 coding sequence is TGTGCCAGCAGTTTGGGGCAGAATAATGAAAAACTGTTTTTT. V is TRBV28 and J is TRBJ1-4; D may be TRBD1 (5 bases). The V gene lost 3 bases and the J gene lost 4 bases, with 9 bases spanning the gap. CDR1 MDHEN and CDR2 SYDVKM come from the germline V gene. This CDR3 is built from 14 residues. The whole variable domain, remainder taken from reference TRBV28 and TRBJ1-4, is DVKVTQSSRYLVKRTGEKVFLECVQDMDHENMFWYRQDPGLGLRLIYFSYDVKMKEKGDIPEGYSVSREKKERFSLILESASTNQTSMYLCASSLGQNNEKLFFGSGTQLSVL.

Notes on this clone: A junction boundary mismatches the germline segment, possibly from a read error. The chain uses TRBV7-7 and TRBJ1-3, with D possibly TRBD1 on 6 matching bases. The CDR3 has 13 residues. CDR1 and CDR2 (germline): SSHAT, FNYEAQ (reference sequence). CDR3 in DNA: TGTGCTAGCAGTGCACAGGGAACGGACACCATATATTTT. As protein: CASSAQGTDTIYF.

The chain employs TRBV7-9 and TRBJ2-2; no firm D call. The CDR3 sequence is 13 residues long. V lost 2 bases and J 5 bases, leaving 6 bases between the germline ends. CDR1 is SEHNR, CDR2 FQNEAQ, per germline (reference sequence). The CDR3 region is CASSLTGTGELFF. The CDR3 coding sequence is TGTGCCAGCAGCTTAACCGGGACCGGGGAGCTGTTTTTT.

This chain connects TRBV19 to TRBJ2-2, with D possibly TRBD1 on 6 matching bases. Germline V gene data show CDR1 as LNHDA and CDR2 as SQIVND (reference sequence). The CDR3 consists of 12 residues. Trimming took 5 bases from V and 6 from J, leaving 7 bases between them. CDR3 bases: TGTGCCAGTAGTCCAGGGGCCGGGGAGCTGTTTTTT. Translated: CASSPGAGELFF.

This chain uses TRBV10-3 with TRBJ2-1, with D maybe TRBD2 (6 bases). The CDR3 length is 13 residues. Trimming removed 6 bases at V and 8 bases at J, with 14 bases between. Germline V CDR1 and CDR2: ENHRY, SYGVKD. CDR3 DNA sequence: TGTGCCATCAGGCAACTAGCTGTTCATGAGCAGTTCTTC. Translated, it gives CAIRQLAVHEQFF.

This clone was seen a handful of times. The genes are TRBV30 and TRBJ2-3; 10 bases match TRBD2. V dropped 6 bases and J dropped 4; count of bases not matched to a gene: 7. Germline V gene sequence: CDR1 GTSNPN, CDR2 SVGIG (reference sequence). The CDR3 is made up of 14 amino acids. Here the CDR3 reads CACTGAGGADTQYF. The CDR3 DNA follows: TGTGCCTGCACCGGAGCGGGAGGGGCAGATACGCAGTATTTT.

The V gene is TRBV28, the J gene TRBJ1-5; 10 bases are a match to TRBD1. CDR3 length equals 15 residues. Germline V gene data show CDR1 as MDHEN and CDR2 as SYDVKM. Trimming cost V 4 bases and J 7 bases; bases outside gene matches: 7. DNA for the CDR3: TGTGCCAGCAGTTGGGACAGGGGCCCGGGGCAGCCCCAGCATTTT. Its protein is CASSWDRGPGQPQHF.

The chain links TRBV27 to TRBJ2-7; TRBD2 matches 8 bases. The CDR3 length is 14 residues. V was pared by 3 bases and J by 7 bases, with 8 bases of the junction left unmatched. Per germline, CDR1 MNHEY and CDR2 SMNVEV (reference sequence). The CDR3 here is CASSFSAGEYEQYF. CDR3 DNA sequence: TGTGCCAGCAGTTTCTCAGCGGGAGAGTATGAGCAGTACTTC.

The V and J genes are TRBV28 and TRBJ1-5, with 7 bases aligning to TRBD1. Germline values: CDR1 MDHEN, CDR2 SYDVKM. The CDR3 runs to 15 residues. With 1 base clipped from V and 5 bases from J, the junction kept 5 bases outside the gene matches. This CDR3 reads CASSLSDRRDQPQHF. DNA of the CDR3: TGTGCCAGCAGTTTATCGGACAGGCGGGATCAGCCCCAGCATTTT.

This chain uses TRBV27 with TRBJ2-3, with D hard to call. Germline CDR1 and CDR2: MNHEY and SMNVEV (reference sequence). The CDR3 covers 16 residues. V lost 6 bases and J 2 bases, leaving 18 bases between the germline ends. The CDR3 bases are TGTGCCAGCAGCGTCCGCACTATCGCCGTCACAGATACGCAGTATTTT. Protein product: CASSVRTIAVTDTQYF.

This chain joins TRBV19 and TRBJ2-6; no firm D call. The V gene lost 4 bases and the J gene lost 0 bases, with 16 bases spanning the gap. Looked up from germline, CDR1 is LNHDA and CDR2 is SQIVND (reference sequence). The CDR3 contains 18 residues. Here the CDR3 DNA reads TGTGCCAGTAGTAAACTTTGGAGATCATCCTCTGGGGCCAACGTCCTGACTTTC. Protein: CASSKLWRSSSGANVLTF.

The V and J genes are TRBV19 and TRBJ2-5; no firm D call. There are 13 residues in the CDR3. CDR1 is LNHDA, CDR2 SQIVND, per germline (reference sequence). The V gene lost 9 bases and the J gene lost 0 bases, with 11 bases spanning the gap. The CDR3 reads CASRGTDQETQYF. The CDR3 nucleotides read TGTGCCAGCAGAGGCACCGACCAAGAGACCCAGTACTTC.

The chain uses TRBV7-2 and TRBJ2-1; the D is unclear. This CDR3 has 16 residues. The germline V gene has CDR1 SGHTA and CDR2 FQGNSA. Trimming removed 2 bases at V and 0 bases at J, with 11 bases between. For the CDR3, the DNA is TGTGCCAGCAGCTTAAACTTCTTGAGCTCCTACAATGAGCAGTTCTTC. It codes for CASSLNFLSSYNEQFF.

V gene TRBV19 combines with J gene TRBJ1-1; weak D call: TRBD1 (5 bases). The CDR3 totals 14 residues. Trimming shortened V by 2 bases and J by 0 bases, and 7 bases separated the two germline ends. The germline CDR1 and CDR2 sequences are LNHDA and SQIVND (reference sequence). In DNA form, the CDR3 reads TGTGCCAGTAGTATACAGGGCATGAACACTGAAGCTTTCTTT. Its protein is CASSIQGMNTEAFF.

V is TRBV10-3 and J is TRBJ2-7; 9 bases align to TRBD1. Germline V gene lookup returns CDR1 ENHRY and CDR2 SYGVKD. With 6 bases clipped from V and 1 base from J, the junction kept 10 bases outside the gene matches. The CDR3 is made up of 16 amino acids. The CDR3 DNA reads as TGTGCCATCAGGTCCCCGGGACAGGGATCTTCCTACGAGCAGTACTTC. It is translated as CAIRSPGQGSSYEQYF.

V usage is TRBV2 and J usage is TRBJ1-5; TRBD1 matches at 11 bases. CDR1 is SNHLY and CDR2 is FYNNEI in the germline V gene. J gave up 7 bases and V 4 bases, and 6 bases lay outside the gene matches. The CDR3 spans 15 residues. Here the CDR3 DNA reads TGTGCCAGCAGTGGGGACAGGGGGATAGGGCAGCCCCAGCATTTT. Encoded protein: CASSGDRGIGQPQHF.

The chain joins TRBV15 to TRBJ2-3; TRBD2 aligns across 9 bases. V dropped 3 bases and J dropped 6; count of bases not matched to a gene: 7. The germline CDR1 and CDR2 sequences are LNHNV and YYDKDF (reference sequence). The CDR3 is 15 residues long. CDR3 nucleotide sequence: TGTGCCACCAGCAGTTTGACTAGCGGCCCGGATACGCAGTATTTT. Translating gives CATSSLTSGPDTQYF.

V gene TRBV7-6 combines with J gene TRBJ2-2, with D perhaps TRBD2 (6 bases). Per the germline V gene, CDR1 is SGHVS and CDR2 is FNYEAQ. Between the trimmed V and J ends, which lost 5 bases and 0 bases, there was a span of 13 bases. The CDR3 runs to 16 residues. CDR3 region: CASSPGGTSNTGELFF. The CDR3 DNA reads as TGTGCCAGCAGCCCCGGCGGGACTTCGAACACCGGGGAGCTGTTTTTT. The full variable domain, its missing parts supplied by reference TRBV7-6 and TRBJ2-2, is GAGVSQSPRYKVTKRGQDVALRCDPISGHVSLYWYRQALGQGPEFLTYFNYEAQQDKSGLPNDRFSAERPEGSISTLTIQRTEQRDSAMYRCASSPGGTSNTGELFFGEGSRLTVL.

V usage is TRBV6-1 and J usage is TRBJ2-1; possibly TRBD1 for D (5 bases). This CDR3 region has 15 residues. The V end was cut by 1 base, the J end by 1 base, with 8 bases between. Germline CDR1 is MNHNS and CDR2 is SASEGT. The CDR3 region has the DNA TGTGCCAGCAGTGAAGGGCAGGGATCCTACAATGAGCAGTTCTTC. Amino acid sequence: CASSEGQGSYNEQFF.

In its sample, this clone was seen a few times. This chain joins TRBV12-2 and TRBJ1-4. TRBV12-2 represents a pseudogene. The CDR3 is 21 residues long. The CDR3, as DNA: TGTGCAAGTCGCTTAGGACTAAGCCGGGTCTCTTTGGTCGAGAGGAGTGAAAAACTGTTTTTT. Translation gives CASRLGLSRVSLVERSEKLFF.

This chain uses TRBV6-5 with TRBJ2-5; D may be TRBD2 (6 bases). The CDR3 length is 13 residues. Germline CDR1 and CDR2: MNHEY and SVGAGI. Trimming stripped 5 bases from V and 5 bases from J, with 12 bases between. The CDR3 region has the DNA TGTGCCAGCAGTCAGGACTACGGGGAGACCCAGTACTTC. Translation: CASSQDYGETQYF.

J is TRBJ2-4 and V is TRBV7-2, with a tentative D call TRBD1 (5 bases). Germline V gene lookup returns CDR1 SGHTA and CDR2 FQGNSA. Trimming removed 2 bases at V and 3 bases at J, with 11 bases between. The CDR3 runs to 15 residues. The CDR3 region has the DNA TGTGCCAGCAGCTTATGGGGCTCTGACAAAAACATTCAGTACTTC. This translates into CASSLWGSDKNIQYF.

This clone was observed once. The CDR3 DNA is TGTGCCAGCAGGCGGACTAGCGGGAGGTCCGGGGAGCTGTTTTTT. Amino acid sequence: CASRRTSGRSGELFF. The chain carries TRBV6-5 and TRBJ2-2, with TRBD2 identical over 14 bases. The CDR3 contains 15 residues. Germline CDR1 MNHEY, CDR2 SVGAGI. V shed 6 bases and J 6 bases; nucleotides not matched to a gene: 3.

The chain links TRBV21-1 to TRBJ2-7; whether TRBD1, the table's D call, matches the DNA was not checked. TRBV21-1 is flagged as a pseudogene. The CDR3 has 16 residues. For the CDR3, the DNA is TGTGCCAGCAGCATTCTGACAGGGGGAGGGCCCTACGAGCAGTACTTC. Translating it yields CASSILTGGGPYEQYF.

The chain links TRBV18 to TRBJ1-2; weak D call: TRBD1 (6 bases). The V end lost 3 bases, the J end lost 3 bases, and 8 bases lay between the germline ends. This CDR3 region has 13 residues. Germline lookup yields CDR1 KGHSH and CDR2 LQKENI. DNA of the CDR3: TGTGCCAGCTCACCTCGACAGGACTATGGCTACACCTTC. Translated, it gives CASSPRQDYGYTF.

The rearrangement joins TRBV7-8 to TRBJ1-1; D is unresolved. CDR3 length: 14 residues. CDR1 and CDR2 from the germline V gene are SGHVS and FQNEAQ. The V end lost 2 bases, the J end lost 4 bases, and 11 bases lay between the germline ends. The CDR3 here is CASSLSRGSTEAFF. The CDR3 nucleotides are TGTGCCAGCAGCTTAAGCCGAGGAAGCACTGAAGCTTTCTTT.